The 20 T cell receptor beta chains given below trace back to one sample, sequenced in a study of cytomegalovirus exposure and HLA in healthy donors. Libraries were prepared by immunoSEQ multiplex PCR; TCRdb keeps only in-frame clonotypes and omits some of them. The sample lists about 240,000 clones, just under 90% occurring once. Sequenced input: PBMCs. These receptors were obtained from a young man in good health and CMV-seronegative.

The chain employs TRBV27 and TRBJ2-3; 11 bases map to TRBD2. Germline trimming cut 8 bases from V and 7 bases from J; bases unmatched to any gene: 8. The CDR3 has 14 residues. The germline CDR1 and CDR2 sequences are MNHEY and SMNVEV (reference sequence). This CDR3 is CASALAGGPNTQYF. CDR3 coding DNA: TGTGCCAGCGCCTTAGCGGGGGGGCCCAATACGCAGTATTTT.

The CDR3 DNA sequence: TGTGCCAGCAGCCAAGTCAGGAGGGACCAGGAAGCTTTCTTT. Translating it yields CASSQVRRDQEAFF. The V call is TRBV14, the J call TRBJ1-1; D may be TRBD1 (5 bases). The CDR3 length is 14 residues. Germline assignment: CDR1 SGHDN and CDR2 FVKESK. Trimming shortened V by 1 base and J by 8 bases, and 14 bases separated the two germline ends.

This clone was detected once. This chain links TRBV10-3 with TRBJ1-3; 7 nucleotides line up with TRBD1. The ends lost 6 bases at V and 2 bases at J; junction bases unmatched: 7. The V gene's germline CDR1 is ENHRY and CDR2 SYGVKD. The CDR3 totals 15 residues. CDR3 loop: CAISPRDSAGNTIYF. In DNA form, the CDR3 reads TGTGCCATCAGCCCAAGGGACAGCGCTGGAAACACCATATATTTT.

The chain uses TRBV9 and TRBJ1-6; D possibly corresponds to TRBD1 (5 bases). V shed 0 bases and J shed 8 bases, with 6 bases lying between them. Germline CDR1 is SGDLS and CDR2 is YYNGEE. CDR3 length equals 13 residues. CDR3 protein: CASSVAGDSPLHF. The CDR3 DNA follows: TGTGCCAGCAGCGTAGCGGGGGATTCACCCCTCCACTTT.

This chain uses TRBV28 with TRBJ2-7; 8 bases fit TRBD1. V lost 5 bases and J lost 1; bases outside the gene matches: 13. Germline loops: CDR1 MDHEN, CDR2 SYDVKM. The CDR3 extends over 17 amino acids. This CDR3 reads CASSPTPGQAGSYEQYF. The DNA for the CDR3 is TGTGCCAGCAGTCCTACCCCGGGACAGGCCGGATCCTACGAGCAGTACTTC.

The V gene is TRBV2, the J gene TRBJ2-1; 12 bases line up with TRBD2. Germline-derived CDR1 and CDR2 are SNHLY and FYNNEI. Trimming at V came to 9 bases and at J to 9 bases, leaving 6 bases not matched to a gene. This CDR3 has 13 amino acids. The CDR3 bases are TGTGCCAGTAGACTAGCGGGAGTCGCTGAGCAGTTCTTC. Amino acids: CASRLAGVAEQFF.

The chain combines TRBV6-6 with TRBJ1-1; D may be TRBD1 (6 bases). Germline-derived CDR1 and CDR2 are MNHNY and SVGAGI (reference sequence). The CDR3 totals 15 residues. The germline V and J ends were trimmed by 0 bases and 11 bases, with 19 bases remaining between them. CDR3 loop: CASSYSTSGAGLAFF. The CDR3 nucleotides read TGTGCCAGCAGTTACTCGACCTCAGGGGCGGGTTTGGCTTTCTTT.

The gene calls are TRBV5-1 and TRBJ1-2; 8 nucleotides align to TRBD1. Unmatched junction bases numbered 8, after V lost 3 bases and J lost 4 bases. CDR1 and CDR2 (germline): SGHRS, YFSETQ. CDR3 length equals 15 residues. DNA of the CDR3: TGCGCCAGCAGCTCGGAAGGACAGGGCGGCTATGGCTACACCTTC. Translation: CASSSEGQGGYGYTF.

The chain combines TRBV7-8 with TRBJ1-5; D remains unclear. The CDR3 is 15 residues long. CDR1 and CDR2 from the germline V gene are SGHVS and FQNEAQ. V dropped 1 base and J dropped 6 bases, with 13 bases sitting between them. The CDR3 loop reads CASSLESGSGQPQHF. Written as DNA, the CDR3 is TGTGCCAGCAGCTTAGAGTCTGGGAGCGGTCAGCCCCAGCATTTT.

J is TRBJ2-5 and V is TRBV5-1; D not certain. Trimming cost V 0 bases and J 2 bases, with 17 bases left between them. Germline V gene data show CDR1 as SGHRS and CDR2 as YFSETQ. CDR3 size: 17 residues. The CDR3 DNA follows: TGCGCCAGCAGCTTGGGTGTGGGCAACTCTTTTCAAGAGACCCAGTACTTC. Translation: CASSLGVGNSFQETQYF.

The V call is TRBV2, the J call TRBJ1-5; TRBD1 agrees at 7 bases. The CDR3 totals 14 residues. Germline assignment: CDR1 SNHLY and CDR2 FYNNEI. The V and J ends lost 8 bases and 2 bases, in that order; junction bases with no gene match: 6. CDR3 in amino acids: CASHQQGGNQPQHF. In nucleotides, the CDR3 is TGTGCCAGCCACCAGCAGGGGGGCAATCAGCCCCAGCATTTT.

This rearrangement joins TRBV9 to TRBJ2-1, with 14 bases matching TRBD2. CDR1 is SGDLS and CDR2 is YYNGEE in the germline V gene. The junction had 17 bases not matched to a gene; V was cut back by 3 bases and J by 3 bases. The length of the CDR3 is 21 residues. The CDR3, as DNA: TGTGCCAGCAGCGCATCCGGGACCCCGGGACTAGCGGGAGATATCTACAATGAGCAGTTCTTC. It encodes CASSASGTPGLAGDIYNEQFF. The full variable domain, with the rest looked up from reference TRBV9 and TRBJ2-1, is DSGVTQTPKHLITATGQRVTLRCSPRSGDLSVYWYQQSLDQGLQFLIQYYNGEERAKGNILERFSAQQFPDLHSELNLSSLELGDSALYFCASSASGTPGLAGDIYNEQFFGPGTRLTVL.

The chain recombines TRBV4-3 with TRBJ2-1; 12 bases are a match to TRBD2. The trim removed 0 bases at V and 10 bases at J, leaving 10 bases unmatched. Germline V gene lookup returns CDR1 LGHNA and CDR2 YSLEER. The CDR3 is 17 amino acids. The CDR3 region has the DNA TGCGCCAGCAGCCAAGAGTGGGCTAGCGGGGGGGCGGGAGAGCAGTTCTTC. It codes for CASSQEWASGGAGEQFF.

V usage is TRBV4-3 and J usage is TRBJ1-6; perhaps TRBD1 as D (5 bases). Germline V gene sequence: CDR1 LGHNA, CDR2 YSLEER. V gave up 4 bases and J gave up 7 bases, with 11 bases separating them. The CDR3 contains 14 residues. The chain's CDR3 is CASSPDSPNSPLHF. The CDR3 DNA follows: TGCGCCAGCAGCCCTGACAGCCCGAATTCACCCCTCCACTTT.

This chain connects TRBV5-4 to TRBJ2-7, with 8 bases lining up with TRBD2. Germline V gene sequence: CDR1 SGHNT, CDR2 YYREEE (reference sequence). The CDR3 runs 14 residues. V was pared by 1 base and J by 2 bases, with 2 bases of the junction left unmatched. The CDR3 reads CASSLTGGPYEQYF. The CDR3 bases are TGTGCCAGCAGCTTGACGGGGGGGCCCTACGAGCAGTACTTC.

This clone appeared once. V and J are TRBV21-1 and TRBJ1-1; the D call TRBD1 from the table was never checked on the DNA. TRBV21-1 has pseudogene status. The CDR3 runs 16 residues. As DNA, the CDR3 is TGTGCCAGCAGCAAGTATGACAGGGGGGTGAACACTGAAGCTTTCTTT. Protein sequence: CASSKYDRGVNTEAFF.

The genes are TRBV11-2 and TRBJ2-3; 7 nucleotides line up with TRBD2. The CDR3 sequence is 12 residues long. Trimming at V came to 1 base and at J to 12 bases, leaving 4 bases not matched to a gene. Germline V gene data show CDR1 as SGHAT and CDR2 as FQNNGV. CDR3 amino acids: CASSLVGGNQYF. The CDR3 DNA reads TGTGCCAGCAGCTTAGTCGGGGGGAACCAGTATTTT.

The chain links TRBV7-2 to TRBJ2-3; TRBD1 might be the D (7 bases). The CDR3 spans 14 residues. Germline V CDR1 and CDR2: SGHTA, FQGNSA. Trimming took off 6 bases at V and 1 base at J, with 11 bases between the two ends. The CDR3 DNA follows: TGTGCCAGCAGGCGGGACAGACGCACAGATACGCAGTATTTT. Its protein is CASRRDRRTDTQYF. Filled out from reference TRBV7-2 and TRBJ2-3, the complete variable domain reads GAGVSQSPSNKVTEKGKDVELRCDPISGHTALYWYRQSLGQGLEFLIYFQGNSAPDKSGLPSDRFSAERTGGSVSTLTIQRTQQEDSAVYLCASRRDRRTDTQYFGPGTRLTVL.

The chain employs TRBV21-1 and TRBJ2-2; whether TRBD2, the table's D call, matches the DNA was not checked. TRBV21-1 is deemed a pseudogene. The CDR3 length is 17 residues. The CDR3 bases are TGTGCCAGCAGCCCTCCCCCGAGGGATACTGGGACCGGGGAGCTGTTTTTT. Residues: CASSPPPRDTGTGELFF.

The CDR3 region is CASSPRTSEQYF. Written as DNA, the CDR3 is TGTGCCAGCAGCCCGCGGACTAGCGAACAGTACTTC. V and J are TRBV14 and TRBJ2-7, with 9 bases aligning to TRBD2. The CDR3 has 12 residues. Germline values: CDR1 SGHDN, CDR2 FVKESK. The V and J ends lost 4 bases and 10 bases, in that order; junction bases with no gene match: 5.